The sequence of this T cell receptor beta chain was determined in a study of early T cells in non-severe SARS-CoV-2 infection. Note on this clonotype: Its antigen is not known.

Individual cDNA molecules carried attached unique molecular identifiers. TCRdb re-analysed the 5' RACE reads in MiXCR, keeping a single row per CDR3 protein. Of 55,000 to 65,000 distinct CDR3 sequences in the sample, 10% to 11% are singletons; the top ten hold about 1.5%. The study's findings and limits: Clonotype matching in VDJdb favored anti-spike CD8 responses and did not capture private and CD4 specificities.

Per the germline V gene, CDR1 is MRHNA and CDR2 is SNTAGT. The CDR3 covers 17 residues. V dropped 3 bases and J dropped 4; count of bases not matched to a gene: 9. The V and J genes are TRBV6-4 and TRBJ2-2; 9 bases fit TRBD1. Material: whole blood. The TCR was taken from an adult who was a healthcare worker with PCR-confirmed SARS-CoV-2 infection or an uninfected control (not recorded which). CDR3 coding DNA: TGTGCCAGCAGTGATGCCCGACAGGGGGAGGCCACCGGGGAGCTGTTTTTT. Protein sequence: CASSDARQGEATGELFF.